Shown below are 18 T cell receptor beta chains from a single sample sequenced in a study of control samples from healthy donors and cancer patients. The method was immunoSEQ multiplex PCR; TCRdb's version includes in-frame clones alone and lacks a portion of them. Of 400,000 to 500,000 clones in the sample, 75% to 95% were seen once. The sample comprised PBMCs. The receptors stem from a man aged 35 to 55 with head and neck cancer.

This clone was observed once. The chain couples TRBV7-9 to TRBJ2-3; D may be TRBD2 (6 bases). Germline values: CDR1 SEHNR, CDR2 FQNEAQ (reference sequence). The CDR3 length is 17 residues. V lost 4 bases and J lost 0, with 17 bases in between. The DNA for the CDR3 is TGTGCCAGCAGCTCCCAATCCCCGGGAGTAAGCACAGATACGCAGTATTTT. Protein product: CASSSQSPGVSTDTQYF.

This clone came up once. The chain combines TRBV24-1 with TRBJ2-7; TRBD1 matches at 7 bases. The CDR3 runs to 15 residues. Germline V lookup: CDR1 KGHDR, CDR2 SFDVKD. The V segment lost 4 bases and the J segment 4 bases; nucleotides outside the gene matches: 9. As DNA, the CDR3 is TGTGCCACCAGTGAAGATGAGACAGGGAAATACGAGCAGTACTTC. Protein product: CATSEDETGKYEQYF.

The rearrangement uses TRBV28 and TRBJ1-6; D gene uncertain. Trimming left V 7 bases short and J 7 bases short, with 8 bases between. This CDR3 is built from 12 residues. Germline loops: CDR1 MDHEN, CDR2 SYDVKM. The DNA for the CDR3 is TGTGCCAGCAAGATAAAAAATTCACCCCTCCACTTT. Translated, it gives CASKIKNSPLHF. Filled out from reference TRBV28 and TRBJ1-6, the complete variable domain reads DVKVTQSSRYLVKRTGEKVFLECVQDMDHENMFWYRQDPGLGLRLIYFSYDVKMKEKGDIPEGYSVSREKKERFSLILESASTNQTSMYLCASKIKNSPLHFGNGTRLTVT.

This chain uses TRBV20-1 with TRBJ2-7; 7 bases are a match to TRBD2. Losses at the gene ends were 5 bases for V and 2 bases for J; bases not matched to a gene: 0. Germline V lookup: CDR1 DFQATT, CDR2 SNEGSKA (reference sequence). There are 11 residues in the CDR3. The DNA for the CDR3 is TGCAGTGCTGGGACTACCTACGAGCAGTACTTC. Translating it yields CSAGTTYEQYF.

CDR3 region: CASKEPNEQFF. The CDR3 bases are TGTGCCAGCAAAGAGCCTAATGAGCAGTTCTTC. The chain recombines TRBV2 with TRBJ2-1; D not resolved. Trimming took off 7 bases at V and 7 bases at J, with 8 bases between the two ends. CDR1 and CDR2 from the germline V gene are SNHLY and FYNNEI. CDR3 length: 11 residues.

The chain uses TRBV7-3 and TRBJ1-1; D perhaps matches TRBD1 (5 bases). Germline CDR1 is SGHTA and CDR2 is FQGTGA. The CDR3 contains 14 residues. Trimming pared 0 bases from V and 5 bases from J, leaving 10 bases between. The CDR3 nucleotides are TGTGCCAGCAGCTTAACCGGGGCGGGGACTGAAGCTTTCTTT. This encodes CASSLTGAGTEAFF.

This sequence joins TRBV7-9 and TRBJ1-1, with a tentative D call TRBD1 (5 bases). This CDR3 spans 14 amino acids. Germline V CDR1 and CDR2: SEHNR, FQNEAQ (reference sequence). V lost 5 bases and J lost 0, with 10 bases in between. The CDR3 DNA sequence: TGTGCCAGCAGCACCGGGGCCATGAACACTGAAGCTTTCTTT. This translates into CASSTGAMNTEAFF. Combining the CDR3 with reference TRBV7-9 and TRBJ1-1 gives the whole variable domain DTGVSQNPRHKITKRGQNVTFRCDPISEHNRLYWYRQTLGQGPEFLTYFQNEAQLEKSRLLSDRFSAERPKGSFSTLEIQRTEQGDSAMYLCASSTGAMNTEAFFGQGTRLTVV.

This clone was detected once. The J gene is TRBJ2-3, the V gene TRBV11-2; no definite D call. Germline assignment: CDR1 SGHAT and CDR2 FQNNGV. This CDR3 comprises 15 residues. V lost 4 bases to trimming and J lost 1 base, with 12 bases between them. The CDR3 loop is CASSSLGRGTDTQYF. DNA for the CDR3: TGTGCCAGCAGCTCCCTCGGTCGTGGCACAGATACGCAGTATTTT. The entire variable domain, with the rest obtained from reference TRBV11-2 and TRBJ2-3, is as follows: EAGVAQSPRYKIIEKRQSVAFWCNPISGHATLYWYQQILGQGPKLLIQFQNNGVVDDSQLPKDRFSAERLKGVDSTLKIQPAKLEDSAVYLCASSSLGRGTDTQYFGPGTRLTVL.

The chain couples TRBV6-5 to TRBJ1-1; D might be TRBD1 (5 bases). The V end was cut by 5 bases, the J end by 3 bases, with 13 bases between. The CDR3 consists of 14 residues. The germline gives CDR1 MNHEY, CDR2 SVGAGI. This CDR3 is CASSTQGGDTEAFF. The CDR3 DNA is TGTGCCAGCAGTACCCAGGGTGGGGACACTGAAGCTTTCTTT.

The chain links TRBV27 to TRBJ1-5, with D uncertain. V lost 6 bases and J lost 2, with 17 bases in between. The germline V gene encodes CDR1 MNHEY and CDR2 SMNVEV (reference sequence). The length of the CDR3 is 16 residues. The CDR3, as DNA: TGTGCCAGCAGAATATTGGGGAACGGGGGCAATCAGCCCCAGCATTTT. Translated, it gives CASRILGNGGNQPQHF.

A word on this clone: Germline is not matched at one junction end, which may reflect a read error. The rearrangement uses TRBV6-7 and TRBJ1-4; no firm D call. TRBV6-7 falls under the ORF class, with uncertain function. The CDR3 length is 14 residues. CDR3 coding DNA: TGTGCCAGCAGGCTATCAGGCGGTAATGAAAGACTGTTTTTT. It is translated as CASRLSGGNERLFF.

The chain combines TRBV14 with TRBJ2-6; D is undetermined. This CDR3 contains 18 residues. Deletions cut 1 base from V and 1 base from J, with 14 bases between. Germline V gives CDR1 SGHDN, CDR2 FVKESK. This CDR3 reads CASSQVGSPGSGANVLTF. CDR3 bases: TGTGCCAGCAGCCAAGTGGGCAGCCCTGGTTCTGGGGCCAACGTCCTGACTTTC. Variable domain in full (rest from reference TRBV14 and TRBJ2-6): EAGVTQFPSHSVIEKGQTVTLRCDPISGHDNLYWYRRVMGKEIKFLLHFVKESKQDESGMPNNRFLAERTGGTYSTLKVQPAELEDSGVYFCASSQVGSPGSGANVLTFGAGSRLTVL.

The gene calls are TRBV11-2 and TRBJ2-7, with 8 positions matching TRBD1. This CDR3 comprises 17 residues. With V trimmed by 1 base and J by 0 bases, 8 bases remained unmatched. Germline V CDR1 and CDR2: SGHAT, FQNNGV. CDR3 DNA: TGTGCCAGCAGCTTAGGCCCCGGACAGGGCTACTCCTACGAGCAGTACTTC. As protein: CASSLGPGQGYSYEQYF.

This rearrangement joins TRBV28 to TRBJ1-3; D not certain. The V gene lost 4 bases and the J gene lost 1 base, with 8 bases spanning the gap. This CDR3 has 14 residues. CDR1 and CDR2 (germline): MDHEN, SYDVKM. CDR3 in amino acids: CASSWMGSGNTIYF. The DNA for the CDR3 is TGTGCCAGCAGTTGGATGGGATCTGGAAACACCATATATTTT.

This chain's CDR3 is CASSLAGGVYEQYF. CDR3 coding DNA: TGCGCCAGCAGTTTAGCGGGAGGGGTTTACGAGCAGTACTTC. The J gene is TRBJ2-7, the V gene TRBV5-1; 11 bases align to TRBD2. Germline CDR1 is SGHRS and CDR2 is YFSETQ. This CDR3 comprises 14 residues. The ends lost 5 bases at V and 4 bases at J; junction bases unmatched: 5.

The chain carries TRBV3-1 (or the pseudogene TRBV3-2) and TRBJ1-6; 7 bases agree with TRBD1. Trimming took 0 bases from V and 6 from J; bases not matched to a gene: 8. CDR3 length: 17 amino acids. The V gene's germline CDR1 is LGHDT and CDR2 YNNKEL (reference sequence). The CDR3 sequence: CASSQDRGTAFNSPLHF. The DNA of the CDR3 is TGTGCCAGCAGCCAAGATCGGGGGACAGCCTTTAATTCACCCCTCCACTTT.

The V and J genes are TRBV9 and TRBJ2-7; 7 positions agree with TRBD1. There are 15 residues in the CDR3. CDR1 SGDLS and CDR2 YYNGEE come from the germline V gene. V was pared by 3 bases and J by 0 bases, with 6 bases of the junction left unmatched. The CDR3 is CASSAGQDSSYEQYF. CDR3 DNA sequence: TGTGCCAGCAGCGCCGGACAGGATAGCTCCTACGAGCAGTACTTC.

This chain links TRBV2 with TRBJ2-7; 10 bases map to TRBD2. The CDR3 is 13 amino acids. Germline V gene sequence: CDR1 SNHLY, CDR2 FYNNEI. Germline trimming cut 8 bases from V and 2 bases from J; bases unmatched to any gene: 3. CDR3 in amino acids: CASRTSGTYEQYF. CDR3 DNA: TGTGCCAGCCGAACTAGCGGGACCTACGAGCAGTACTTC. Filled out from reference TRBV2 and TRBJ2-7, the complete variable domain reads EPEVTQTPSHQVTQMGQEVILRCVPISNHLYFYWYRQILGQKVEFLVSFYNNEISEKSEIFDDQFSVERPDGSNFTLKIRSTKLEDSAMYFCASRTSGTYEQYFGPGTRLTVT.